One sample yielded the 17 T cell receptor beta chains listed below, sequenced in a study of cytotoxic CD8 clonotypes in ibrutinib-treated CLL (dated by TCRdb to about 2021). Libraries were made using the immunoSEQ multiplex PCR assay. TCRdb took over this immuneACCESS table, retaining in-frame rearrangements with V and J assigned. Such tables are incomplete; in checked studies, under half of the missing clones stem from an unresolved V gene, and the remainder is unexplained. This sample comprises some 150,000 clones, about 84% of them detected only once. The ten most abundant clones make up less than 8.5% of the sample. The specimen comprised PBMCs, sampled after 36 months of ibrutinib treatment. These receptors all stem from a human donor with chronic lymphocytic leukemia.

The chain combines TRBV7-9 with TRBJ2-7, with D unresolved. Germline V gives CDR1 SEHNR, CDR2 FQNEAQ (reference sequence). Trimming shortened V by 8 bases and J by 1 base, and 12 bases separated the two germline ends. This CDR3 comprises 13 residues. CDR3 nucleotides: TGTGCCAGCTCCGGAGAGAGGTCCTACGAGCAGTACTTC. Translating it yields CASSGERSYEQYF.

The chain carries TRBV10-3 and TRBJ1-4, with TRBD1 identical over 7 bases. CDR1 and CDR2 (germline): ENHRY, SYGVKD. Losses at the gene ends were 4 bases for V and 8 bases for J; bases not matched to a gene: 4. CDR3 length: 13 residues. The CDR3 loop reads CAISGTGAEKLFF. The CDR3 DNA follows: TGTGCCATCAGTGGGACAGGAGCCGAAAAACTGTTTTTT.

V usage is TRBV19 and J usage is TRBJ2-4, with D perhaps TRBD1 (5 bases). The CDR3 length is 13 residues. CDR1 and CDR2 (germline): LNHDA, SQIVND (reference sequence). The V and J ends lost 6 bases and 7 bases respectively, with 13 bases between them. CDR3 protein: CASSQRTWNIQYF. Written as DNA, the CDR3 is TGTGCCAGTAGCCAACGGACATGGAACATTCAGTACTTC.

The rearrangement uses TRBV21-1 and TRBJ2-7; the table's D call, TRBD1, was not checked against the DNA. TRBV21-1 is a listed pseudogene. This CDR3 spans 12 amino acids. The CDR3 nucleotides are TGTGCCAGCAGCCCCCAGGCCTACGAGCAGTACTTC. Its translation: CASSPQAYEQYF.

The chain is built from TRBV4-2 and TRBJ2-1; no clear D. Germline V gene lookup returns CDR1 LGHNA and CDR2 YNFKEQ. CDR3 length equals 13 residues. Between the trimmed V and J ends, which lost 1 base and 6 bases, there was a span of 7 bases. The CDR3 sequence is CASSQGQPNEQFF. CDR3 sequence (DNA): TGTGCCAGCAGCCAAGGTCAACCCAATGAGCAGTTCTTC.

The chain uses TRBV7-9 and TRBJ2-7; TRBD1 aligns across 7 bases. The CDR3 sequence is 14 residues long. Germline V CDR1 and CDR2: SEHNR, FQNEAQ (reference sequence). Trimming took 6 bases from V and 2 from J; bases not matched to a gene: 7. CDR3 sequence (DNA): TGTGCCAGCAGACCAACCGGACAGGCCTACGAGCAGTACTTC. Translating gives CASRPTGQAYEQYF.

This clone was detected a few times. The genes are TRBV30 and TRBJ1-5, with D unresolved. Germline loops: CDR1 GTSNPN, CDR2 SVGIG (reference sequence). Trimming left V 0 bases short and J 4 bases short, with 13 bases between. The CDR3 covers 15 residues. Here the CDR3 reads CAWSVSGSLNQPQHF. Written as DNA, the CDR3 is TGTGCCTGGAGTGTGTCGGGCAGTTTAAATCAGCCCCAGCATTTT.

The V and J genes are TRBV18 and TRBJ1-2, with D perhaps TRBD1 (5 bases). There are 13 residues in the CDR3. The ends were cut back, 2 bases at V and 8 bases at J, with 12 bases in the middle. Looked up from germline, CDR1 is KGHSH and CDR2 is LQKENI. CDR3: CASSPGRVGGYTF. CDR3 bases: TGTGCCAGCTCACCAGGCAGGGTGGGCGGCTACACCTTC.

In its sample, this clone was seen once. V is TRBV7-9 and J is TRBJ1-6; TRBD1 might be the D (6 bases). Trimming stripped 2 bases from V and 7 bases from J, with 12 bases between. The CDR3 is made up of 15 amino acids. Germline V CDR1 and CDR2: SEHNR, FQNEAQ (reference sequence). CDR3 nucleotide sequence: TGTGCCAGCAGCTTACGGACAGAAATAAATTCACCCCTCCACTTT. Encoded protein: CASSLRTEINSPLHF.

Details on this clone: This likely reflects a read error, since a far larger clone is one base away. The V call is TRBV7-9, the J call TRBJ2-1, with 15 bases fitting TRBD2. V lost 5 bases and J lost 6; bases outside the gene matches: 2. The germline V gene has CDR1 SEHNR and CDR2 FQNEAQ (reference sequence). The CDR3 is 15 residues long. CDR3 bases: TGTGCCAGCAGCCGGACTAGCGGGAGGGGCAATGAGCAGTTCTTC. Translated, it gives CASSRTSGRGNEQFF.

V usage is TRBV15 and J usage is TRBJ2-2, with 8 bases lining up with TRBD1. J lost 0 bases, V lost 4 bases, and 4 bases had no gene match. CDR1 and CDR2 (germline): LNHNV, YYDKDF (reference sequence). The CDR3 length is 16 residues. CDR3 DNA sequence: TGTGCCACCAGCACCAGACAGGGGACGAACACCGGGGAGCTGTTTTTT. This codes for CATSTRQGTNTGELFF.

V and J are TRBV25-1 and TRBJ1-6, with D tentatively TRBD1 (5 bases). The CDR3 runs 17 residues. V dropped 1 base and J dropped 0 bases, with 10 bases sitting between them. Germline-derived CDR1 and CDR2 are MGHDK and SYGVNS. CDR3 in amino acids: CASSEWQGSSYNSPLHF. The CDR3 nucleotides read TGTGCCAGCAGTGAATGGCAGGGTAGCTCCTATAATTCACCCCTCCACTTT.

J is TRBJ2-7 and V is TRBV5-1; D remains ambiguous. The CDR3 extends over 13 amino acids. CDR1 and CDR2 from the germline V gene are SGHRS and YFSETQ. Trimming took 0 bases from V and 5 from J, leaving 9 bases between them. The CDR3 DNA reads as TGCGCCAGCAGCTTGGGGCTGGCGAACGAGCAGTACTTC. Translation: CASSLGLANEQYF. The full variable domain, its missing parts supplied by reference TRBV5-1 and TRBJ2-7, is KAGVTQTPRYLIKTRGQQVTLSCSPISGHRSVSWYQQTPGQGLQFLFEYFSETQRNKGNFPGRFSGRQFSNSRSEMNVSTLELGDSALYLCASSLGLANEQYFGPGTRLTVT.

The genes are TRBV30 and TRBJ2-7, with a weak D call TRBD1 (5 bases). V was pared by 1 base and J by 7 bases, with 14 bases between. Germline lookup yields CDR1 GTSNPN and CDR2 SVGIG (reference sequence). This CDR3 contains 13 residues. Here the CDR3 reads CAWSGRQPWEQYF. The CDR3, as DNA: TGTGCCTGGAGTGGGCGACAGCCTTGGGAGCAGTACTTC.

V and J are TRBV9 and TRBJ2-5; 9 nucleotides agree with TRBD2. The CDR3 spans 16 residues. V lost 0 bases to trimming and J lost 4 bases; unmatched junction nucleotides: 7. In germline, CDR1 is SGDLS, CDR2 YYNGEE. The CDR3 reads CASSVGLAGLGETQYF. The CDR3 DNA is TGTGCCAGCAGCGTAGGCCTAGCGGGGCTGGGAGAGACCCAGTACTTC.

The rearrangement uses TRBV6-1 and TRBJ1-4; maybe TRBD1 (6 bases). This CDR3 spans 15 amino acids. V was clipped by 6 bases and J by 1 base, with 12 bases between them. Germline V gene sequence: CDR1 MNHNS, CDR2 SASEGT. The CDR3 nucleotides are TGTGCCAGCAGCGTACAAGGGGGAACTAATGAAAAACTGTTTTTT. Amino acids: CASSVQGGTNEKLFF.

The CDR3 spells CASHGEEGYTF. Here the CDR3 DNA reads TGTGCCAGCCACGGGGAGGAGGGCTACACCTTC. The V call is TRBV28, the J call TRBJ1-2; D unresolved. V was trimmed by 8 bases and J by 8 bases, leaving 12 bases between them. Germline-derived CDR1 and CDR2 are MDHEN and SYDVKM. There are 11 residues in the CDR3.